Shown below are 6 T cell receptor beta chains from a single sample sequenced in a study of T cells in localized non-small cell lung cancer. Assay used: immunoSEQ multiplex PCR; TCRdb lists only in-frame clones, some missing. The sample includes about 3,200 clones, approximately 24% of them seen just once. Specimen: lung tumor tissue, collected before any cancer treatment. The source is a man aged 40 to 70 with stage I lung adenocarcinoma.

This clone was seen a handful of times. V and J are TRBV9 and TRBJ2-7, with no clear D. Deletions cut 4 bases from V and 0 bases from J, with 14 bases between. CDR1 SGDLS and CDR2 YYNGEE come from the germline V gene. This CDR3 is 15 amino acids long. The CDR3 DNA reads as TGTGCCAGCAGCCCCGGTCCGGGCAACTCCTACGAGCAGTACTTC. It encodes CASSPGPGNSYEQYF. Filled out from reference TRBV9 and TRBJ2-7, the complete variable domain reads DSGVTQTPKHLITATGQRVTLRCSPRSGDLSVYWYQQSLDQGLQFLIQYYNGEERAKGNILERFSAQQFPDLHSELNLSSLELGDSALYFCASSPGPGNSYEQYFGPGTRLTVT.

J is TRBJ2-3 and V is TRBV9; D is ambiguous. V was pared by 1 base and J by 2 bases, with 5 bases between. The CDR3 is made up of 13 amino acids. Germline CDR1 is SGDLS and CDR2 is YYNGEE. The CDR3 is CASSVKHTDTQYF. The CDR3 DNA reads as TGTGCCAGCAGCGTAAAGCACACAGATACGCAGTATTTT.

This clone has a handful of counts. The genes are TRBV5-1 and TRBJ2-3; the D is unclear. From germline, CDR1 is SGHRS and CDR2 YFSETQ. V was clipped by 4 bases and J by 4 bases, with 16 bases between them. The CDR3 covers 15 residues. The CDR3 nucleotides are TGCGCCAGCAGCACGACTCTCTCTCGTGCAGATACGCAGTATTTT. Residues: CASSTTLSRADTQYF.

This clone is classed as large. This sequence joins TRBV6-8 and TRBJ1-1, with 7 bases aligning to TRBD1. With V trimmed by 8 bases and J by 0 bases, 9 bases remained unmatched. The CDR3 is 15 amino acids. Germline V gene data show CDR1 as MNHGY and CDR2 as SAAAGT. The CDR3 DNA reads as TGTGCCAGCGTCAACTCCAGGGGGATGAACACTGAAGCTTTCTTT. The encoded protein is CASVNSRGMNTEAFF.

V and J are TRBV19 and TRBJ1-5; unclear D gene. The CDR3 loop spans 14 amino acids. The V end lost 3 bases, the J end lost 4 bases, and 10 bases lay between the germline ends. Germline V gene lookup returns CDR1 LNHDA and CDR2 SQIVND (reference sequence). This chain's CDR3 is CASSIRGTNQPQHF. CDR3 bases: TGTGCCAGTAGTATCCGCGGAACGAATCAGCCCCAGCATTTT.

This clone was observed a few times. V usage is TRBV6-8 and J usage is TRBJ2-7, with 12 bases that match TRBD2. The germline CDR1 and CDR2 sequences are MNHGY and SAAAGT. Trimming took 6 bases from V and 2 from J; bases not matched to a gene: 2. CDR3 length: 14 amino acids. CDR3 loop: CASSRLAGAYEQYF. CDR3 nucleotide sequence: TGTGCCAGCAGCCGACTAGCGGGGGCCTACGAGCAGTACTTC.